The 25 T cell receptor beta chains given below trace back to one sample, sequenced in a study of cytomegalovirus exposure and HLA in healthy donors. Use of 60 Vbeta and 13 Jbeta primers characterized the PCR. Sequencing was performed with immunoSEQ multiplex PCR; in TCRdb, only in-frame clones are kept and a portion is missing. The sample comprises roughly 160,000 clones, approximately 84% of which are singletons, and about 3.4% rests with the top ten. The sample taken for sequencing was PBMCs. All receptors derive from a woman in her forties or fifties in good health and CMV-seropositive.

V usage is TRBV5-1 and J usage is TRBJ2-2; the D gene is possibly TRBD2 (6 bases). With 3 bases removed from V and 6 bases from J, the gap between germline ends came to 15 bases. Germline assignment: CDR1 SGHRS and CDR2 YFSETQ. The CDR3 loop spans 15 amino acids. CDR3 sequence: CASSSGDGYPGELFF. In nucleotides, the CDR3 is TGCGCCAGCAGCTCGGGAGACGGGTACCCCGGGGAGCTGTTTTTT.

The genes are TRBV14 and TRBJ2-3, with 10 bases lining up with TRBD2. After removal of 4 bases from V and 4 bases from J, the junction contained 11 bases not matched to a gene. CDR3 length: 17 residues. Germline V gene sequence: CDR1 SGHDN, CDR2 FVKESK. CDR3 region: CASSPYRLAGYSDTQYF. In DNA form, the CDR3 reads TGTGCCAGCAGCCCGTACCGACTAGCGGGTTACTCAGATACGCAGTATTTT.

This clone was picked up a small number of times. This chain links TRBV5-6 with TRBJ2-1, with D hard to call. CDR1 is SGHDT, CDR2 YYEEEE, per germline. The CDR3 consists of 12 residues. Trimming left V 4 bases short and J 7 bases short, with 9 bases between. As DNA, the CDR3 is TGTGCCAGCAGCCGAGGAGTGAATGAGCAGTTCTTC. Translated: CASSRGVNEQFF.

The J gene is TRBJ1-5, the V gene TRBV19, with 11 bases aligning to TRBD1. The CDR3 has 16 residues. Trimming removed 10 bases from V and 6 bases from J; junction bases left unmatched: 14. In germline, CDR1 is LNHDA, CDR2 SQIVND (reference sequence). The CDR3 sequence is CATSGEGQGAFQPQHF. CDR3 nucleotide sequence: TGTGCCACGTCGGGGGAAGGACAGGGGGCTTTTCAGCCCCAGCATTTT.

The J gene is TRBJ2-5, the V gene TRBV9, with a possible D match to TRBD1 (5 bases). There are 14 residues in the CDR3. V shed 4 bases and J shed 3 bases, with 13 bases lying between them. From germline, CDR1 is SGDLS and CDR2 YYNGEE. CDR3: CASSPSDSKETQYF. The CDR3 nucleotides read TGTGCCAGCAGCCCCTCTGACAGCAAAGAGACCCAGTACTTC.

V usage is TRBV6-5 and J usage is TRBJ1-4; D uncertain. Looked up from germline, CDR1 is MNHEY and CDR2 is SVGAGI. Trimming took off 2 bases at V and 5 bases at J, with 6 bases between the two ends. The CDR3 spans 13 residues. The DNA for the CDR3 is TGTGCCAGCAGTTACCAGGAAAATGAAAAACTGTTTTTT. Translating gives CASSYQENEKLFF.

The chain couples TRBV7-3 to TRBJ2-3, with D tentatively TRBD2 (6 bases). Germline V gives CDR1 SGHTA, CDR2 FQGTGA. With 5 bases removed from V and 4 bases from J, the gap between germline ends came to 13 bases. This CDR3 spans 14 amino acids. Written as DNA, the CDR3 is TGTGCCAGCAGCCCTAACGGACTACCAGATACGCAGTATTTT. It is translated as CASSPNGLPDTQYF.

Only a few counts were recorded for this clone. J is TRBJ1-2 and V is TRBV15, with 9 nucleotides matching TRBD1. With 1 base clipped from V and 9 bases from J, the junction kept 9 bases outside the gene matches. The CDR3 runs 15 residues. Looked up from germline, CDR1 is LNHNV and CDR2 is YYDKDF (reference sequence). The CDR3 DNA is TGTGCCACCAGCAGAGGGGGGTCGGGACAGGGACGCTACACCTTC. This gives the protein CATSRGGSGQGRYTF.

V is TRBV28 and J is TRBJ2-1; 11 positions match TRBD2. The CDR3 has 16 residues. J gave up 5 bases and V 5 bases, and 8 bases lay outside the gene matches. The germline V gene has CDR1 MDHEN and CDR2 SYDVKM. The CDR3 spells CASSTNPGLADNEQFF. CDR3 coding DNA: TGTGCCAGCAGTACTAACCCGGGACTAGCGGACAATGAGCAGTTCTTC.

This sequence joins TRBV7-6 and TRBJ2-7, with 8 bases that match TRBD2. Germline CDR1 reads SGHVS; CDR2 reads FNYEAQ. The trim removed 4 bases at V and 3 bases at J, leaving 20 bases unmatched. This CDR3 has 19 amino acids. CDR3 coding DNA: TGTGCCAGCAGCTCCTTCCCGGTTGGAGCGGGAGACCGCGGCTACGAGCAGTACTTC. Translated, it gives CASSSFPVGAGDRGYEQYF.

The gene calls are TRBV10-2 and TRBJ1-5, with D possibly being TRBD1 (5 bases). The CDR3 spans 15 residues. Germline assignment: CDR1 WSHSY and CDR2 SAAADI. The germline V and J ends were trimmed by 8 bases and 5 bases, with 19 bases remaining between them. As DNA, the CDR3 is TGCGCCAGCCGCCCAGGTGGGCAGGGCGATCAGCCCCAGCATTTT. Protein product: CASRPGGQGDQPQHF.

This clone is a singleton in its sample. This same CDR3 is encoded by further DNA sequences in the sample. This chain joins TRBV18 and TRBJ2-7; TRBD1 aligns across 7 bases. With 3 bases clipped from V and 2 bases from J, the junction kept 4 bases outside the gene matches. This CDR3 is built from 14 residues. Germline V gene sequence: CDR1 KGHSH, CDR2 LQKENI. The CDR3 here is CASSPPGQPYEQYF. The DNA for the CDR3 is TGTGCCAGCTCACCGCCGGGACAGCCCTACGAGCAGTACTTC.

This clone is a singleton in its sample. Germline and junction disagree at one end, which may indicate a read error. The chain recombines TRBV7-7 with TRBJ2-7; 11 nucleotides agree with TRBD1. The germline V gene has CDR1 SSHAT and CDR2 FNYEAQ (reference sequence). The CDR3 contains 14 residues. CDR3 DNA: TGTGCTAGCAGCTTGGGGGACAGGGGGATCAAGCAGTACTTC. Amino acid sequence: CASSLGDRGIKQYF.

The chain couples TRBV6-5 to TRBJ2-3, with TRBD1 as a possible D gene (6 bases). Germline-derived CDR1 and CDR2 are MNHEY and SVGAGI. Trimming took 6 bases from V and 5 from J, leaving 12 bases between them. The CDR3 runs 13 residues. The CDR3 region is CASSSLDRDTQYF. The CDR3 bases are TGTGCCAGCAGCTCATTGGACAGAGATACGCAGTATTTT.

This clone was seen only a few times. This chain links TRBV6-1 with TRBJ1-1; 10 bases map to TRBD1. This CDR3 region has 15 residues. Looked up from germline, CDR1 is MNHNS and CDR2 is SASEGT. Trimming cost V 6 bases and J 0 bases; bases outside gene matches: 4. The DNA for the CDR3 is TGTGCCAGCAGGGCCGGGACAGGGGTGAACACTGAAGCTTTCTTT. Translation gives CASRAGTGVNTEAFF.

V gene TRBV7-2 combines with J gene TRBJ2-7; 12 bases align to TRBD2. The J segment lost 4 bases and the V segment lost 5 bases, leaving 6 bases of the junction unmatched. The CDR3 consists of 15 residues. Germline CDR1 SGHTA, CDR2 FQGNSA. The CDR3 region has the DNA TGTGCCAGCAGCCCCAGGACTAGCGGGACTTACGAGCAGTACTTC. This translates into CASSPRTSGTYEQYF.

This chain connects TRBV5-1 to TRBJ1-1; D call uncertain. Deletions cut 1 base from V and 2 bases from J, with 6 bases between. This CDR3 has 13 amino acids. CDR1 and CDR2 from the germline V gene are SGHRS and YFSETQ. CDR3 bases: TGCGCCAGCAGCTTGCTAGCCAACACTGAAGCTTTCTTT. Translated: CASSLLANTEAFF.

This clone was observed a single time. This chain links TRBV5-1 with TRBJ1-6; 7 bases fit TRBD1. The CDR3 has 16 residues. With V trimmed by 2 bases and J by 6 bases, 8 bases remained unmatched. From germline, CDR1 is SGHRS and CDR2 YFSETQ. The CDR3 DNA sequence: TGCGCCAGCAGCTTACAGGGGAATCGGGGTAATTCACCCCTCCACTTT. Protein sequence: CASSLQGNRGNSPLHF.

This chain links TRBV12-5 with TRBJ2-1; D may be TRBD1 (8 bases). Germline lookup yields CDR1 LGHNT and CDR2 FRNRAP. The CDR3 spans 17 residues. V was cut by 5 bases and J by 6 bases, with 23 bases left in between. CDR3 DNA: TGTGCTAGTGGTAGCGGACAGGGAGGGTCGCTTGGCAATGAGCAGTTCTTC. Protein sequence: CASGSGQGGSLGNEQFF.

This clone was counted once. V gene TRBV2 combines with J gene TRBJ1-1; the D is unclear. V was shortened by 6 bases and J by 3 bases, with 5 bases between the two germline ends. Germline assignment: CDR1 SNHLY and CDR2 FYNNEI. The CDR3 runs 11 residues. In DNA form, the CDR3 reads TGTGCCAGCAGATATTACACTGAAGCTTTCTTT. This codes for CASRYYTEAFF. Using reference TRBV2 and TRBJ1-1 for the parts outside the CDR3, the full variable domain is EPEVTQTPSHQVTQMGQEVILRCVPISNHLYFYWYRQILGQKVEFLVSFYNNEISEKSEIFDDQFSVERPDGSNFTLKIRSTKLEDSAMYFCASRYYTEAFFGQGTRLTVV.

The chain recombines TRBV13 with TRBJ2-1, with 10 bases that match TRBD2. Germline CDR1 reads PRHDT; CDR2 reads FYEKMQ (reference sequence). This CDR3 is 16 amino acids long. Germline trimming cut 6 bases from V and 9 bases from J; bases unmatched to any gene: 14. Here the CDR3 reads CASSSPSGGRGGEQFF. DNA for the CDR3: TGTGCCAGCAGTTCCCCTAGCGGGGGACGAGGGGGTGAGCAGTTCTTC. The complete variable domain, with remaining parts taken from reference TRBV13 and TRBJ2-1, reads AAGVIQSPRHLIKEKRETATLKCYPIPRHDTVYWYQQGPGQDPQFLISFYEKMQSDKGSIPDRFSAQQFSDYHSELNMSSLELGDSALYFCASSSPSGGRGGEQFFGPGTRLTVL.

The chain combines TRBV7-8 with TRBJ1-4; TRBD1 matches 8 bases. Trimming took 1 base from V and 11 from J; bases not matched to a gene: 18. Germline loops: CDR1 SGHVS, CDR2 FQNEAQ. This CDR3 is 18 amino acids long. In DNA, the CDR3 is TGTGCCAGCAGCTTAGAGTACAGGGGGGGTATCTACGAGGGCAAACTGTTTTTT. Translated: CASSLEYRGGIYEGKLFF.

This clone came up a few times. CDR3 in amino acids: CASSLARPEQYF. The CDR3 nucleotides read TGTGCCAGCAGCTTAGCTCGTCCCGAGCAGTACTTC. J is TRBJ2-7 and V is TRBV7-8; no clear D gene. The CDR3 has 12 amino acids. CDR1 and CDR2 (germline): SGHVS, FQNEAQ. The germline V and J ends were trimmed by 0 bases and 6 bases, with 6 bases remaining between them.

V gene TRBV30 combines with J gene TRBJ1-4; D uncertain. V shed 3 bases and J shed 6 bases, with 11 bases lying between them. Germline V gene data show CDR1 as GTSNPN and CDR2 as SVGIG (reference sequence). The CDR3 sequence is 13 residues long. CDR3 DNA sequence: TGTGCCTGGAGAGACGGGAGGGATGAAAAACTGTTTTTT. This gives the protein CAWRDGRDEKLFF.

The V call is TRBV9, the J call TRBJ2-5, with TRBD2 matching 7 bases. The trim removed 1 base at V and 5 bases at J, leaving 8 bases unmatched. The length of the CDR3 is 15 residues. Germline CDR1 is SGDLS and CDR2 is YYNGEE. The CDR3 sequence is CASSVNRGGEETQYF. CDR3 coding DNA: TGTGCCAGCAGCGTAAACCGCGGGGGAGAGGAGACCCAGTACTTC.